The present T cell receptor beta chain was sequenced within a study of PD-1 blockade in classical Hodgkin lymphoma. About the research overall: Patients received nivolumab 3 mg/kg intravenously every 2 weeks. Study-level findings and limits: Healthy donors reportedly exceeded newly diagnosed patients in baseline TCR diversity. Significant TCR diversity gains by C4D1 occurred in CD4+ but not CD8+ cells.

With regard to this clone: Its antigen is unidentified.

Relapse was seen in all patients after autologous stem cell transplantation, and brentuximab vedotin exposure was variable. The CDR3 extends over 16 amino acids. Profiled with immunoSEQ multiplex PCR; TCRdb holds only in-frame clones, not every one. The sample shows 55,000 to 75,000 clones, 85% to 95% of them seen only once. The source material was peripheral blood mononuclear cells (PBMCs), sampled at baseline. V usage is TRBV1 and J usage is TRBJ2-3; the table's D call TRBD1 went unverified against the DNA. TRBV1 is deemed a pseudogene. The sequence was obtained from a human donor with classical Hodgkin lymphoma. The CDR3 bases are TGCACCAGCAGCCAATGGGGACAGCGTATCACAGATACGCAGTATTTT. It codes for CTSSQWGQRITDTQYF.